What follows are 27 T cell receptor beta chains derived from one specimen sequenced in a study of regulatory T cells in long-lasting Graves disease (dated by TCRdb to 2020 to 2023). Receptor amplification or capture employed multiplex PCR. Sequencer: Illumina HiSeq 4000. CDR3 regions were amplified by Arm-PCR with iRepertoire HTBI primers to construct TCR beta libraries. The raw public data were reprocessed by TCRdb itself: fastp quality trimming at Q25, MiXCR clonotype calling, in-frame beta chains only. Each CDR3 protein gets just one entry, which takes the most common genes and DNA from the rows behind it. For this sample the table gives around 340,000 distinct CDR3 sequences, of which about 19% were detected only once. The ten largest clones capture over 25% of the sample. In the paper's terms, the time point label means: persistent/refractory GD, antithyroid drugs over 5 years with positive TRAb. For both TCR sequencing and RNA sequencing, RNA was extracted from PBMCs in TRIzol.

The material was peripheral blood mononuclear cells (PBMCs), obtained when the disease was refractory, from a patient treated with antithyroid drugs. Every receptor here comes from a female donor with Graves disease.

This clonotype was observed a few times. In this CDR3 the conserved last residue, phenylalanine or tryptophan, is missing, so a read error is likely. This chain uses TRBV20-1 with TRBJ2-5; D is unclear. The V and J ends lost 5 bases and 2 bases respectively, with 12 bases between them. Germline values: CDR1 DFQATT, CDR2 SNEGSKA (reference sequence). The CDR3 runs to 13 residues. The CDR3 spells CSAYRPNQETQYC. CDR3 nucleotide sequence: TGCAGTGCTTACCGACCGAATCAAGAGACCCAGTACTGC.

The sample holds a few counts of this clonotype. The gene calls are TRBV18 and TRBJ2-1; 11 bases match TRBD2. V gave up 0 bases and J gave up 5 bases; unmatched junction bases: 12. The CDR3 has 19 amino acids. Germline CDR1 and CDR2: KGHSH and LQKENI. CDR3 in amino acids: CASSPPREIAGGHHNEQFF. CDR3 nucleotide sequence: TGTGCCAGCTCACCACCCCGGGAAATAGCGGGGGGGCATCACAATGAGCAGTTCTTC.

This clonotype has a count of ten or more. V usage is TRBV3-1 and J usage is TRBJ1-2, with D tentatively TRBD1 (6 bases). The germline gives CDR1 LGHDT, CDR2 YNNKEL (reference sequence). V lost 3 bases and J 0 bases, leaving 11 bases between the germline ends. This CDR3 spans 15 amino acids. The CDR3: CASSQPRTANYGYTF. For the CDR3, the DNA is TGTGCCAGCAGCCAGCCCCGGACAGCTAACTATGGCTACACCTTC.

This clonotype has ten or more counts. The V call is TRBV5-6, the J call TRBJ2-5; D not resolved. Per the germline V gene, CDR1 is SGHDT and CDR2 is YYEEEE. The ends were cut back, 0 bases at V and 1 base at J, with 10 bases in the middle. The CDR3 is made up of 15 amino acids. This CDR3 reads CASSLATVGQETQYF. Written as DNA, the CDR3 is TGTGCCAGCAGCTTGGCCACAGTGGGCCAAGAGACCCAGTACTTC.

This clonotype came up a few times. A read error is possible here, since a much larger clone lies one base away. The V call is TRBV11-2, the J call TRBJ2-7; weak D call: TRBD2 (6 bases). Germline lookup yields CDR1 SGHAT and CDR2 FQNNGV. The CDR3 is made up of 13 amino acids. The V end lost 7 bases, the J end lost 3 bases, and 13 bases lay between the germline ends. CDR3 protein: CASTWGRSYEQYF. The CDR3 DNA reads TGTGCCAGCACCTGGGGGAGGAGCTACGAGCAGTACTTC.

The chain uses TRBV7-8 and TRBJ1-5, with D perhaps matching TRBD1 (6 bases). Looked up from germline, CDR1 is SGHVS and CDR2 is FQNEAQ. The CDR3 has 14 amino acids. Trimming pared 5 bases from V and 7 bases from J, leaving 15 bases between. The CDR3 loop is CASSNHRVRQPQHF. The CDR3, as DNA: TGTGCCAGCAGCAACCACAGGGTACGGCAGCCCCAGCATTTT.

V is TRBV10-2 and J is TRBJ1-5; TRBD1 matches 7 bases. J lost 6 bases, V lost 6 bases, and 5 bases had no gene match. Germline lookup yields CDR1 WSHSY and CDR2 SAAADI. The CDR3 spans 13 residues. The CDR3 is CASSGTVLQPQHF. DNA for the CDR3: TGCGCCAGCAGCGGGACAGTTCTTCAGCCCCAGCATTTT.

The chain employs TRBV25-1 and TRBJ1-1, with TRBD1 matching over 8 bases. The CDR3 length is 16 residues. CDR1 is MGHDK and CDR2 is SYGVNS in the germline V gene. CDR3 coding DNA: TGTGTTAGCAGTGAACTGACAGGGGCCGTGGACACTGAAGCTTTCTTT. Its protein product is CVSSELTGAVDTEAFF.

This clonotype was seen just once. V is TRBV19 and J is TRBJ1-5; maybe TRBD1 (6 bases). The CDR3 is made up of 20 amino acids. V shed 1 base and J shed 0 bases, with 22 bases lying between them. CDR1 is LNHDA and CDR2 is SQIVND in the germline V gene (reference sequence). For the CDR3, the DNA is TGTGCCAGTAGTATAGGGGTGAGGAGAAGGGGGGGATATAGCAATCAGCCCCAGCATTTT. Amino acids: CASSIGVRRRGGYSNQPQHF.

This clonotype has at least ten counts. The CDR3, as DNA: TGTGCCAGCAGTCTCCGTACAGGGGGCCGGAACACTGAAGCTTTCTTT. Its translation is CASSLRTGGRNTEAFF. This sequence joins TRBV12-3 or TRBV12-4 and TRBJ1-1, with 9 bases identical to TRBD1. Unmatched junction bases numbered 8, after V lost 5 bases and J lost 1 base. The length of the CDR3 is 16 residues.

V gene TRBV18 combines with J gene TRBJ2-3; 9 bases align to TRBD2. Germline values: CDR1 KGHSH, CDR2 LQKENI. Trimming cost V 3 bases and J 9 bases; bases outside gene matches: 4. The CDR3 is made up of 13 amino acids. The CDR3 nucleotides are TGTGCCAGCTCACCTACTAGCGGGCCAACGCAGTATTTT. This translates into CASSPTSGPTQYF. The full variable domain, with the rest looked up from reference TRBV18 and TRBJ2-3, is NAGVMQNPRHLVRRRGQEARLRCSPMKGHSHVYWYRQLPEEGLKFMVYLQKENIIDESGMPKERFSAEFPKEGPSILRIQQVVRGDSAAYFCASSPTSGPTQYFGPGTRLTVL.

The V call is TRBV7-2, the J call TRBJ2-7, with TRBD1 matching 11 bases. Per germline, CDR1 SGHTA and CDR2 FQGNSA. Trimming took 5 bases from V and 2 from J; bases not matched to a gene: 8. This CDR3 contains 16 residues. The CDR3 DNA follows: TGTGCCAGCAGCGGACCCGGGACAGGGGGAACCTACGAGCAGTACTTC. Translation: CASSGPGTGGTYEQYF.

This clonotype was seen a few times. The gene calls are TRBV6-2 or TRBV6-3 and TRBJ2-7; D remains ambiguous. Trimming cost V 2 bases and J 3 bases, with 14 bases left between them. The length of the CDR3 is 15 residues. The germline gives CDR1 MNHEY, CDR2 SVGEGT. DNA of the CDR3: TGTGCCAGCAGTTACCGCGCATCGACCGACTACGAGCAGTACTTC. The encoded protein is CASSYRASTDYEQYF.

This clonotype was counted many times. The genes are TRBV3-1 and TRBJ1-5; 7 bases are shared with TRBD1. There are 15 residues in the CDR3. The J segment lost 9 bases and the V segment lost 1 base, leaving 9 bases of the junction unmatched. Germline loops: CDR1 LGHDT, CDR2 YNNKEL (reference sequence). The CDR3 nucleotides are TGTGCCAGCAGCCAAGGTCCCAGACAGGGCGGGCCCCAGCATTTT. Protein: CASSQGPRQGGPQHF.

This clonotype was counted many times. The chain has TRBV28 and TRBJ1-5, with unresolved D. In germline, CDR1 is MDHEN, CDR2 SYDVKM. V was pared by 6 bases and J by 4 bases, with 10 bases between. The CDR3 has 13 residues. As DNA, the CDR3 is TGTGCCAGCAGGTCGGAGGGAAATCAGCCCCAGCATTTT. It translates to CASRSEGNQPQHF.

This chain links TRBV28 with TRBJ1-2, with D perhaps matching TRBD1 (5 bases). This CDR3 has 12 residues. Germline lookup yields CDR1 MDHEN and CDR2 SYDVKM. Between the trimmed V and J ends, which lost 11 bases and 4 bases, there was a span of 14 bases. The CDR3 DNA is TGTGCCGCCTTCCAGGGAGCCTATGGCTACACCTTC. This sequence encodes CAAFQGAYGYTF.

This clonotype was counted ten times or more. This sequence joins TRBV6-2 or TRBV6-3 and TRBJ2-7; D remains ambiguous. The V and J ends lost 3 bases and 5 bases respectively, with 5 bases between them. The CDR3 is made up of 11 amino acids. Germline V lookup: CDR1 MNHEY, CDR2 SVGEGT. The CDR3 sequence is CASSYLDEQYF. The CDR3 coding sequence is TGTGCCAGCAGTTATCTGGACGAGCAGTACTTC.

This clonotype was observed many times. The V and J genes are TRBV10-3 and TRBJ1-4; maybe TRBD1 (5 bases). Trimming shortened V by 2 bases and J by 7 bases, and 14 bases separated the two germline ends. Germline assignment: CDR1 ENHRY and CDR2 SYGVKD. The CDR3 runs to 15 residues. For the CDR3, the DNA is TGTGCCATCAGTGAGAAGGTCAGGGCAGGTGAAAAACTGTTTTTT. This codes for CAISEKVRAGEKLFF.

In this sample, this clonotype turned up a few times. The V and J genes are TRBV12-3 or TRBV12-4 and TRBJ1-2; TRBD1 aligns across 8 bases. The CDR3 totals 14 residues. J gave up 4 bases and V 7 bases, and 8 bases lay outside the gene matches. This CDR3 is CASNTGGSAYGYTF. CDR3 DNA: TGTGCCAGCAATACAGGGGGGTCGGCCTATGGCTACACCTTC.

The chain uses TRBV7-9 and TRBJ2-2, with 9 bases identical to TRBD2. The J segment lost 8 bases and the V segment lost 6 bases, leaving 10 bases of the junction unmatched. Per germline, CDR1 SEHNR and CDR2 FQNEAQ (reference sequence). There are 15 residues in the CDR3. As DNA, the CDR3 is TGTGCCAGCAGGGCCCCGCGGGAGGGCCCTGGGGAGCTGTTTTTT. It codes for CASRAPREGPGELFF.

In this sample, this clonotype turned up many times. This chain links TRBV12-3 or TRBV12-4 with TRBJ1-5; perhaps TRBD1 as D (6 bases). This CDR3 has 15 residues. V was pared by 6 bases and J by 10 bases, with 22 bases between. CDR3 coding DNA: TGTGCCAGCAGCCCTCCGGGACAAGTGGTAAGTCCCCAGCATTTT. It codes for CASSPPGQVVSPQHF.

This clonotype was counted a single time. Possible read error: a much larger clone is one base away. The chain is built from TRBV9 and TRBJ1-1; D gene ambiguous. This CDR3 region has 15 residues. CDR1 and CDR2 from the germline V gene are SGDLS and YYNGEE. CDR3 DNA: TGTGCCAGCGGCGTTGAAGCTATGGGGAACACTGAAGCTTTCTTT. Its translation: CASGVEAMGNTEAFF.

The sample holds many counts of this clonotype. The V call is TRBV20-1, the J call TRBJ2-4; tentatively, D is TRBD1 or TRBD2 (5 bases each). Germline CDR1 is DFQATT and CDR2 is SNEGSKA (reference sequence). The CDR3 sequence is 16 residues long. The V gene lost 7 bases and the J gene lost 0 bases, with 19 bases spanning the gap. The CDR3 region is CSGLHRGLLAKNIQYF. The CDR3, as DNA: TGCAGTGGCCTCCACCGGGGCTTACTAGCCAAAAACATTCAGTACTTC.

This clonotype was detected ten times or more. The rearrangement uses TRBV4-3 and TRBJ2-7, with TRBD1 matching over 12 bases. There are 15 residues in the CDR3. The germline gives CDR1 LGHNA, CDR2 YSLEER. The V segment lost 5 bases and the J segment 4 bases; nucleotides outside the gene matches: 6. DNA for the CDR3: TGCGCCAGCAGCACCGGGACAGGGGGCCCTTACGAGCAGTACTTC. Translating gives CASSTGTGGPYEQYF.

V is TRBV7-2 and J is TRBJ1-5; D perhaps matches TRBD1 (6 bases). V was shortened by 5 bases and J by 6 bases, with 14 bases between the two germline ends. The CDR3 is 14 amino acids. Germline CDR1 reads SGHTA; CDR2 reads FQGNSA. The CDR3: CASSPPGAGQPQHF. CDR3 nucleotide sequence: TGTGCCAGCAGCCCACCGGGGGCTGGTCAGCCCCAGCATTTT.

J is TRBJ1-2 and V is TRBV7-2, with TRBD1 matching over 8 bases. Germline assignment: CDR1 SGHTA and CDR2 FQGNSA. The CDR3 runs to 15 residues. V shed 1 base and J 7 bases; nucleotides not matched to a gene: 8. DNA for the CDR3: TGTGCCAGCAGCTTAGTTCCGCAGGGGGCTTTTGGCTACACCTTC. Amino acids: CASSLVPQGAFGYTF.

The sample holds many counts of this clonotype. V is TRBV7-2 and J is TRBJ1-6, with no clear D. The germline V gene has CDR1 SGHTA and CDR2 FQGNSA. This CDR3 region has 17 residues. Trimming cost V 1 base and J 0 bases, with 10 bases left between them. The CDR3 nucleotides read TGTGCCAGCAGCTTAGAGTCCCTCAGCTCCTATAATTCACCCCTCCACTTT. This gives the protein CASSLESLSSYNSPLHF.